The 15 T cell receptor beta chains below come from one sample, sequenced in a study of T-cell reconstitution after alpha-beta-depleted transplantation in children. The TCRbeta library was prepared with unique molecular identifiers. One entry per CDR3 protein, called by TCRdb with MiXCR from the PCR reads. The sample has 700,000 or so distinct CDR3 sequences, around 13% seen once; the top ten hold 0.79%. Sequences were derived from PBMCs, sampled before TCRalphabeta/CD19-depleted stem cell transplant. The receptors come from a girl aged 2-10 years with congenital amegakaryocytic thrombocytopenia, due to receive a stem cell transplant.

This clonotype was picked up a small number of times. V and J are TRBV12-3 or TRBV12-4 and TRBJ1-5; D not certain. This CDR3 has 16 residues. Trimming cost V 2 bases and J 2 bases, with 13 bases left between them. CDR3 nucleotides: TGTGCCAGCAGTTTAATTGCCGGGTATGGCAATCAGCCCCAGCATTTT. This sequence encodes CASSLIAGYGNQPQHF.

This clonotype was counted only a few times. The gene calls are TRBV2 and TRBJ2-4; D may match TRBD1 or TRBD2 (6 bases each). Per germline, CDR1 SNHLY and CDR2 FYNNEI. This CDR3 spans 12 amino acids. Trimming stripped 7 bases from V and 15 bases from J, with 19 bases between. CDR3 sequence: CASKETGAVGYF. For the CDR3, the DNA is TGTGCCAGCAAAGAAACGGGGGCCGTGGGGTACTTC.

Notes on this clonotype: With a much larger clone just one base away, this may be a read error. The chain is built from TRBV5-1 and TRBJ2-3; no reliable D call. The V end was cut by 2 bases, the J end by 0 bases, with 7 bases between. The CDR3 runs to 14 residues. CDR1 and CDR2 (germline): SGHRS, YFSETQ. The CDR3 here is CASSFEESTDTQYF. The CDR3 DNA reads TGCGCCAGCAGCTTTGAGGAGAGCACAGATACGCAGTATTTT.

This chain connects TRBV7-9 to TRBJ2-5, with D maybe TRBD1 (5 bases). Germline CDR1 is SEHNR and CDR2 is FQNEAQ (reference sequence). CDR3 length: 14 residues. V lost 5 bases, J lost 5 bases, and 15 bases lay in between. This chain's CDR3 is CASSTREGTETQYF. CDR3 DNA: TGTGCCAGCAGCACCAGGGAAGGTACGGAGACCCAGTACTTC.

This clonotype was recorded many times. V and J are TRBV5-1 and TRBJ2-3; 7 nucleotides agree with TRBD2. Germline CDR1 reads SGHRS; CDR2 reads YFSETQ. With V trimmed by 7 bases and J by 2 bases, 4 bases remained unmatched. The CDR3 runs to 13 residues. CDR3: CASGLAATDTQYF. The CDR3 DNA reads as TGCGCCAGCGGTCTAGCGGCCACAGATACGCAGTATTTT.

This clonotype was seen more than once but under ten times. J is TRBJ2-2 and V is TRBV6-5; D not certain. Trimming took off 0 bases at V and 7 bases at J, with 6 bases between the two ends. The CDR3 is 13 amino acids. In germline, CDR1 is MNHEY, CDR2 SVGAGI. The CDR3 coding sequence is TGTGCCAGCAGTTACTCTAAGAACGGGGAGCTGTTTTTT. Translated: CASSYSKNGELFF.

The V and J genes are TRBV5-1 and TRBJ2-2; tentative D call: TRBD1 (5 bases). The germline V gene encodes CDR1 SGHRS and CDR2 YFSETQ. The CDR3 covers 12 residues. The V end was cut by 7 bases, the J end by 4 bases, with 8 bases between. The CDR3 loop reads CASLDSTGELFF. The DNA of the CDR3 is TGCGCCAGCTTAGACAGCACCGGGGAGCTGTTTTTT.

The sample holds many counts of this clonotype. The J gene is TRBJ2-1, the V gene TRBV7-2; the D is unclear. The germline V and J ends were trimmed by 2 bases and 9 bases, with 8 bases remaining between them. Germline assignment: CDR1 SGHTA and CDR2 FQGNSA. There are 12 residues in the CDR3. CDR3 loop: CASSLYAIEQFF. The CDR3 DNA is TGTGCCAGCAGCTTATACGCGATTGAGCAGTTCTTC.

There are many counts of this clonotype. The chain couples TRBV5-1 to TRBJ2-1, with D uncertain. Germline CDR1 and CDR2: SGHRS and YFSETQ. CDR3 length equals 12 residues. Trimming left V 6 bases short and J 5 bases short, with 9 bases between. In nucleotides, the CDR3 is TGCGCCAGCAAGGATACGAACAATGAGCAGTTCTTC. Encoded protein: CASKDTNNEQFF.

Details on this clonotype: One end of the junction is discordant with germline, which a read error may explain. The rearrangement joins TRBV5-1 to TRBJ1-6; D gene uncertain. The germline CDR1 and CDR2 sequences are SGHRS and YFSETQ. The CDR3 consists of 16 residues. The CDR3 here is CASRLVRGFENSPLHF. The DNA of the CDR3 is TGCGCCAGCCGCTTGGTCCGGGGATTCGAAAATTCACCCCTCCACTTT.

The rearrangement uses TRBV28 and TRBJ2-3; D is possibly TRBD1 (6 bases). The CDR3 runs 15 residues. Germline CDR1 reads MDHEN; CDR2 reads SYDVKM. V was pared by 7 bases and J by 5 bases, with 19 bases between. The CDR3 sequence is CASTLGVGQRDTQYF. The CDR3, as DNA: TGTGCCAGCACCCTAGGGGTAGGACAGAGAGATACGCAGTATTTT.

J is TRBJ2-5 and V is TRBV20-1; the D gene is possibly TRBD2 (6 bases). The V and J ends lost 3 bases and 5 bases respectively, with 19 bases between them. This CDR3 comprises 15 residues. CDR1 and CDR2 (germline): DFQATT, SNEGSKA (reference sequence). CDR3 amino acids: CSASGGFSGVETQYF. The CDR3, as DNA: TGCAGTGCTAGTGGGGGGTTTTCGGGAGTGGAGACCCAGTACTTC.

V usage is TRBV7-9 and J usage is TRBJ1-1; a weak D match, TRBD1 (5 bases). Per the germline V gene, CDR1 is SEHNR and CDR2 is FQNEAQ (reference sequence). This CDR3 has 16 amino acids. V was clipped by 5 bases and J by 3 bases, with 19 bases between them. The CDR3 is CASSHTEGPLHTEAFF. CDR3 DNA sequence: TGTGCCAGCAGCCACACCGAGGGGCCCCTTCACACTGAAGCTTTCTTT. The complete variable domain, with remaining parts taken from reference TRBV7-9 and TRBJ1-1, reads DTGVSQNPRHKITKRGQNVTFRCDPISEHNRLYWYRQTLGQGPEFLTYFQNEAQLEKSRLLSDRFSAERPKGSFSTLEIQRTEQGDSAMYLCASSHTEGPLHTEAFFGQGTRLTVV.

This clonotype showed up many times. The CDR3 DNA reads as TGCGCCAGCAGCTTGGCCGGGGAAGAGCAGTTCTTC. It yields the protein CASSLAGEEQFF. This chain uses TRBV5-1 with TRBJ2-1, with a possible D match to TRBD2 (5 bases). Germline CDR1 is SGHRS and CDR2 is YFSETQ. V shed 0 bases and J shed 10 bases, with 8 bases lying between them. CDR3 length: 12 residues.

This clonotype has ten or more counts. J is TRBJ1-1 and V is TRBV20-1; weak D call: TRBD1 (5 bases). CDR1 is DFQATT, CDR2 SNEGSKA, per germline (reference sequence). This CDR3 spans 13 amino acids. With 4 bases removed from V and 9 bases from J, the gap between germline ends came to 18 bases. The CDR3 reads CSATSREGLQAFF. CDR3 coding DNA: TGCAGTGCTACCAGCAGGGAGGGTTTACAAGCTTTCTTT.